This TCR beta chain was captured by sequencing in a study of blood T cell repertoires in COVID-19. Across about 22 US areas, participants ranged in age from about 18 to 90 years. For recovered donors of Cohort 3, there were two negative PCRs, clearance, or symptom resolution. The length of the CDR3 is 14 residues. Germline assignment: CDR1 MNHEY and CDR2 SMNVEV (reference sequence). The J segment lost 6 bases and the V segment lost 6 bases, leaving 8 bases of the junction unmatched. In the source study's methods: Amplified reference gene primers provided the basis for estimating nucleated cell counts. The method was immunoSEQ multiplex PCR; TCRdb's version includes in-frame clones alone and lacks a portion of them. The V and J calls and clone size are taken from that table; D and trimming were inferred from the DNA. The data contain under 450,000 clones, roughly four fifths of them seen just once; the ten biggest clones take up about 4.8%.

The sequencing sample was made of PBMCs or T cells enriched from blood (not recorded which). This sequence originates from a woman aged 50 to 60 who had recovered from COVID-19. The rearrangement uses TRBV27 and TRBJ2-7; 10 bases map to TRBD2. DNA of the CDR3: TGTGCCAGCAGACCTGGGGCTAGCGGGAGCGAGCAGTACTTC. It encodes CASRPGASGSEQYF.